This is a list of T cell receptor beta chains from one sample in a study of long-term antiretroviral therapy in people with HIV. Clones were read by immunoSEQ multiplex PCR, and TCRdb kept only the in-frame ones, dropping some. The sample shows roughly 16,000 clones, around 80% of them seen only once. Sample: unsorted PBMCs, taken 2.1 years after starting antiretroviral therapy. These receptors were collected from a man in his forties or fifties with HIV. CDR3s include the opening cysteine and the closing phenylalanine or tryptophan. D genes are given only for firm matches. The listing skips clone size in some rows; elsewhere it reads once, few, many or a size class.

>TRBJ1-1|15|.|TRBD1|TRBV6-5
TGTGCCAGCAGGACGGGACAGGGTGACAGAATGGAGGCTTTCTTT
CASRTGQGDRMEAFF
>TRBJ2-3|17|.|TRBD2|TRBV5-1
TGCGCCAGCAGCTCGTCCGGGACTAGCGGGGTCTCAGATACGCAGTATTTT
CASSSSGTSGVSDTQYF
>TRBJ2-2|13|.|.|TRBV7-9
TGTGCCATCCCGGGGCCGTCAACCGGGGAGCTGTTTTTT
CAIPGPSTGELFF
>TRBJ2-3|14|once|.|TRBV7-3
TGTGCCAGCAGCTTAACAGGGGGCACAGATACGCAGTATTTT
CASSLTGGTDTQYF
>TRBJ1-5|14|.|TRBD1|TRBV27
TGTGCCAGATCGAACAGGGGGCGCCGACAGCCCCAGCATTTT
CARSNRGRRQPQHF
>TRBJ2-7|15|.|TRBD2|TRBV2
TGTGCCAGCAGGCCCACTAGCGGGGGTGACTACGAGCAGTACTTC
CASRPTSGGDYEQYF
>TRBJ2-1|13|.|.|TRBV6-5
TGTGCCAGCAGCCGGACAGTTTACAATGAGCAGTTCTTC
CASSRTVYNEQFF
>TRBJ1-1|12|.|.|TRBV10-2
TGCGCCAGCAACCGGGGGGACACTGAAGCTTTCTTT
CASNRGDTEAFF
>TRBJ1-3|17|.|TRBD1|TRBV5-1
TGCGCCAGCAGCTTGCAGGGGGACTCATCAGGAGGAAACACCATATATTTT
CASSLQGDSSGGNTIYF
>TRBJ1-5|15|.|TRBD1|TRBV2
TGTGCCAGCACCGCACAGGGGGCAGCGAATCAGCCCCAGCATTTT
CASTAQGAANQPQHF
>TRBJ2-5|14|.|TRBD2|TRBV19
TGTGCCAGTAGTAGGAACGGGAGGCAAGAGACCCAGTACTTC
CASSRNGRQETQYF
>TRBJ1-2|15|.|.|TRBV30
TGTGCCTGGAGTACGACCCCGACAGCCGGCTATGGCTACACCTTC
CAWSTTPTAGYGYTF
>TRBJ1-2|15|few|.|TRBV5-5
TGTGCCAGCAGCGTGAGGACGCCAGCTAACTATGGCTACACCTTC
CASSVRTPANYGYTF
>TRBJ1-1|12|.|TRBD1|TRBV29-1
TGCAGCGTTGCGGGCCTCCCTTACAGGGGTTTCTTT
CSVAGLPYRGFF
>TRBJ2-1|12|.|.|TRBV27
TGTGCCAGCAGGGGAGCAGACAATGAGCAGTTCTTC
CASRGADNEQFF
>TRBJ2-3|13|.|.|TRBV30
TGTGCCTGGAGTTCTTCCCCCACAGATACGCAGTATTTT
CAWSSSPTDTQYF
>TRBJ2-1|16|.|TRBD1|TRBV11-2
TGTGCCAGCAGCCCGGGGCAGGGGGCGGATTACAATGAGCAGTTCTTC
CASSPGQGADYNEQFF
>TRBJ1-6|18|.|.|TRBV9
TGTGCCAGCAGCGTAGGGGCGGGGATCTCCGACTATAATTCACCCCTCCACTTT
CASSVGAGISDYNSPLHF
>TRBJ1-5|13|.|.|TRBV27
TGTGCCAGCAGTTTATTCTTCAATCAGCCCCAGCATTTT
CASSLFFNQPQHF
>TRBJ2-7|15|.|TRBD2|TRBV19
TGTGCCAGTAGGAGGACTAGCGGTGACTTCTACGAGCAGTACTTC
CASRRTSGDFYEQYF
>TRBJ1-2|13|.|.|TRBV5-1
TGCGCCAGCAGCTTGGGGGGATCCTATGGCTACACCTTC
CASSLGGSYGYTF
>TRBJ1-1|12|.|.|TRBV29-1
TGCAGCGTTGACAGGGGACTTTATGAAGCTTTCTTT
CSVDRGLYEAFF
>TRBJ1-5|15|.|.|TRBV18
TGTGCCAGCTCACCAACAGGGCAGAGCAATCAGCCCCAGCATTTT
CASSPTGQSNQPQHF
>TRBJ1-6|15|.|.|TRBV19
TGTGCCAGTAGTATGGGCGGGTCCGGCCTCTCACCCCTCCACTTT
CASSMGGSGLSPLHF
>TRBJ2-2|16|.|TRBD2|TRBV7-8
TGTGCCAGCAGCCCCCAAAGCGGGGGAAGCACCGGGGAGCTGTTTTTT
CASSPQSGGSTGELFF
>TRBJ2-1|16|.|.|TRBV5-4
TGTGCCAGCAGTCGTGGGGGCCAAAGCTCCTACAATGAGCAGTTCTTC
CASSRGGQSSYNEQFF
>TRBJ2-7|14|few|.|TRBV5-8
TGTGCCAGCAGCTTGTTAGGCGACTACTACGAGCAGTACTTC
CASSLLGDYYEQYF
>TRBJ1-2|12|.|.|TRBV5-1
TGCGCCAGCAGCGTAGACTTCAGCGGCTACACCTTC
CASSVDFSGYTF
>TRBJ1-2|14|.|.|TRBV7-9
TGTGCCAGCAGCTTGGGCGAGCCTAACTATGGCTACACCTTC
CASSLGEPNYGYTF
>TRBJ2-6|17|.|.|TRBV4-1
TGCGCCAGCAGCCAAGTGGTAGGGGCGTCGGGGGCCAACGTCCTGACTTTC
CASSQVVGASGANVLTF
>TRBJ1-1|15|.|.|TRBV27
TGTGCCAGCAGTTTAGGGGCCTACAGAGAACGTGAAGCTTTCTTT
CASSLGAYREREAFF
>TRBJ1-1|15|.|TRBD1|TRBV30
TGTGCCTGGAGTCCCGGGACAGGGGGGAACACTGAAGCTTTCTTT
CAWSPGTGGNTEAFF
>TRBJ1-5|15|.|.|TRBV7-2
TGTGCCAGCAGCCCCTGGGGTGGTGGGGATCAGCCCCAGCATTTT
CASSPWGGGDQPQHF
>TRBJ1-1|15|.|TRBD1|TRBV13
TGTGCCAGCAGCCTCGGACAGGGTCTGAACACTGAAGCTTTCTTT
CASSLGQGLNTEAFF
>TRBJ1-1|16|.|TRBD1|TRBV4-1
TGCGCCAGCAGCCAAGAAGGGGGCAGGGGGCGAACTGAAGCTTTCTTT
CASSQEGGRGRTEAFF
>TRBJ2-7|15|.|TRBD2|TRBV13
TGTGCCAGCAGCCCCGGGACTAGCGTCCTCTACGAGCAGTACTTC
CASSPGTSVLYEQYF
>TRBJ2-1|15|.|TRBD2|TRBV11-2
TGTGCCAGCGTCCTAGCGGGGGACCCTTACAATGAGCAGTTCTTC
CASVLAGDPYNEQFF
>TRBJ2-4|17|.|.|TRBV6-1
TGTGCCAGCAGTGAAGCGAGACCGCATCTAGCCAAAAACATTCAGTACTTC
CASSEARPHLAKNIQYF
>TRBJ2-5|18|.|TRBD1|TRBV7-9
TGTGCCAGCAGCTTCCTCCCGGGACAGGGTCCGGAGAGGGAGACCCAGTACTTC
CASSFLPGQGPERETQYF
>TRBJ2-6|19|.|.|TRBV5-4
TGTGCCAGCAGCTTGGTCGGCGTTGTCGAGAACTCTGGGGCCAACGTCCTGACTTTC
CASSLVGVVENSGANVLTF
>TRBJ2-2|14|.|.|TRBV7-9
TGTGCCAGCAGCTACAGGGTAGGGACCGGGGAGCTGTTTTTT
CASSYRVGTGELFF
>TRBJ2-7|14|.|TRBD1|TRBV2
TGTGCCAGCAGCCTCCAGGGGGCGAGAAACGAGCAGTACTTC
CASSLQGARNEQYF
>TRBJ1-4|14|.|.|TRBV7-2
TGTGCCAGCAGCTCCAGGGGAGCAAAAGAAAAACTGTTTTTT
CASSSRGAKEKLFF
>TRBJ2-1|13|.|.|TRBV7-9
TGTGCCAGCAGCTACGGTCGGGGAAATGAGCAGTTCTTC
CASSYGRGNEQFF
>TRBJ2-7|14|.|TRBD1|TRBV5-1
TGCGCCAGCAGCCCTGGACAGGGTAAATACGAGCAGTACTTC
CASSPGQGKYEQYF
>TRBJ2-7|13|.|.|TRBV7-2
TGTGCCAGCTTAGGCCGGGGAGAGTCCGAGCAGTACTTC
CASLGRGESEQYF
>TRBJ1-6|14|few|.|TRBV18
TGTGCCAGCTCACCAGGGGCAGGGGTACCACCCCTCCACTTT
CASSPGAGVPPLHF
>TRBJ1-6|13|.|.|TRBV11-2
TGTGCCAGCAGCTTAAAAATCGAAACACCCCTCCACTTT
CASSLKIETPLHF
>TRBJ1-1|13|.|.|TRBV12-5
TGTGCTAGTGGGTTGAACCGGGACACTGAAGCTTTCTTT
CASGLNRDTEAFF
>TRBJ1-1|16|.|TRBD1|TRBV19
TGTGCCAGTATTGGACCGAGGGACAGCCTGAACACTGAAGCTTTCTTT
CASIGPRDSLNTEAFF
>TRBJ2-3|15|.|TRBD2|TRBV5-1
TGCGCCAGCAGCTCTTGGACTAGCGGGGTAGATACGCAGTATTTT
CASSSWTSGVDTQYF
>TRBJ2-1|14|.|TRBD2|TRBV13
TGTGCCAGCAGCTTAGGGGGGGGGAACAATGAGCAGTTCTTC
CASSLGGGNNEQFF
>TRBJ1-2|15|.|TRBD1|TRBV12-5
TGTGCTAGTGGTGGTCCGGGACAGGGACTCTATGGCTACACCTTC
CASGGPGQGLYGYTF